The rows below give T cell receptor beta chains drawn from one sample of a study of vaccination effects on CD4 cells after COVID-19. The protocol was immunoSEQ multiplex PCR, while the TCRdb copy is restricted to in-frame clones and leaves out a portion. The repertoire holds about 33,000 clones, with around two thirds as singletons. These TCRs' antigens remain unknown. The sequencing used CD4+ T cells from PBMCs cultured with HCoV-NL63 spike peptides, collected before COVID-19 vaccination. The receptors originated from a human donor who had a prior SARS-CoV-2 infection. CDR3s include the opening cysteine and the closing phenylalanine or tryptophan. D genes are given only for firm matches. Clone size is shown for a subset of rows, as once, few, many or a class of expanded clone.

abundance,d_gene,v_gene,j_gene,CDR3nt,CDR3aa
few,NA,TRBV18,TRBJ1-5,TGTGCCAGCTCACGCGACGGGAGCAATCAGCCCCAGCATTTT,CASSRDGSNQPQHF
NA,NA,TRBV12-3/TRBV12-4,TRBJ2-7,TGTGCCAGCAGTTTAGACGGTTTCCGTGGGCAGTACTTC,CASSLDGFRGQYF
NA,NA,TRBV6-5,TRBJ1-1,TGTGCCAGCAGTTATATGGATCGGAACACTGAAGCTTTCTTT,CASSYMDRNTEAFF
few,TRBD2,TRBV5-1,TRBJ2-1,TGCGCCAGCCGCCTAGCGGGGAGCTCCTACAATGAGCAGTTCTTC,CASRLAGSSYNEQFF
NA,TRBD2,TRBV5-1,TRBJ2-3,TGCGCCAGCGGCGGGTCTAGCGGGGGGACAAACACAGATACGCAGTATTTT,CASGGSSGGTNTDTQYF
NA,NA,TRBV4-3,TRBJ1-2,TGCGCCAGCAGCCAAGATCGGGCAGGGTGGAACTATGGCTACACCTTC,CASSQDRAGWNYGYTF
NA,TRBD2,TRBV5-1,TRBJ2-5,TGCGCCAGCAGCTTGGTGCTAGCGGGAGGGATCCAAGAGACCCAGTACTTC,CASSLVLAGGIQETQYF
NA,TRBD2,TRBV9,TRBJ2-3,TGTGCCAGCAGCGGTAGCGGGAGTGTAACAGATACGCAGTATTTT,CASSGSGSVTDTQYF
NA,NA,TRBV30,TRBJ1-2,TGTGCCTGGGCCCCGGGACATGACTATGGCTACACCTTC,CAWAPGHDYGYTF
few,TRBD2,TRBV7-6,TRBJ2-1,TGTGCCAGCAGCTTATATGGAGCGGGAGGGTACAATGAGCAGTTCTTC,CASSLYGAGGYNEQFF
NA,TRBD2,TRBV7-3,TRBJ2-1,TGTGCCAGCAGTCGAAGCGGGAGCTCCTACAATGAGCAGTTCTTC,CASSRSGSSYNEQFF
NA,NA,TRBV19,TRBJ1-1,TGTGCCAGTAGTATAGGGGCCACAGGGCGCGGCACTGAAGCTTTCTTT,CASSIGATGRGTEAFF
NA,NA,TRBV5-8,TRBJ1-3,TGTGCCAGCAGCCCAACGTGGCAGGGAAACACCATATATTTT,CASSPTWQGNTIYF
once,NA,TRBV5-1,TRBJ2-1,TGCGCCAGCAGCAGGCTAGGATTCCGTTCGGGGGAGCAGTTCTTC,CASSRLGFRSGEQFF
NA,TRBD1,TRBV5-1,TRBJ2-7,TGCGCCAGCAGCTTGGCCCCAGGGGGCTTACGCTACGAGCAGTACTTC,CASSLAPGGLRYEQYF
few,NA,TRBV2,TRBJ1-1,TGTGCCAGCAGCGATCAAGCCGCGCGTCTTGAAGCTTTCTTT,CASSDQAARLEAFF
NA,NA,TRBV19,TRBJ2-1,TGTGCCAGTAGCCAGAATTTGGGTTACTGGGGGGTTAACTCCTACAATGAGCAGTTCTTC,CASSQNLGYWGVNSYNEQFF
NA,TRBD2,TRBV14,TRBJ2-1,TGTGCCAGCAGCCAGCTAGCGGGGGGTTACAATGAGCAGTTCTTC,CASSQLAGGYNEQFF
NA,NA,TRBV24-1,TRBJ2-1,TGTGCCACCTCTCCGGGACATAGCTCCTACAATGAGCAGTTCTTC,CATSPGHSSYNEQFF
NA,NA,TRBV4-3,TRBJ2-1,TGCGCCAGCAGCCAAGGTCCAGGGGTGGATTTAACCAATGAGCAGTTCTTC,CASSQGPGVDLTNEQFF
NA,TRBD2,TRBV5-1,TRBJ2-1,TGCGCCAGCAGCTCCTTAGCGGGAGGCACCTACAATGAGCAGTTCTTC,CASSSLAGGTYNEQFF
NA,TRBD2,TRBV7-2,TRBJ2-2,TGTGCCAGCAGCTTGGCGGGGGGGCTCGACGGGGAGCTGTTTTTT,CASSLAGGLDGELFF
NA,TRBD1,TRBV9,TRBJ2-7,TGTGCCAGCAGCGTCGACAGGGGACCCTACGAGCAGTACTTC,CASSVDRGPYEQYF
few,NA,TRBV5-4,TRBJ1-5,TGTGCCAGCAGCTCCGGGGGGTTAAGTCAGCCCCAGCATTTT,CASSSGGLSQPQHF
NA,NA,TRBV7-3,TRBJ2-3,TGTGCCAGCAGCTTAAGGGGTCAGGGGAGATCAGATACGCAGTATTTT,CASSLRGQGRSDTQYF
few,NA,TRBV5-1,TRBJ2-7,TGCGCCAGCAGCTTGGAGGGGTTTGGTTTCGAGCAGTACTTC,CASSLEGFGFEQYF
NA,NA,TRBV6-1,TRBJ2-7,TGTGCCAGCAGTGACCCCGGGCTTCCCTACGAGCAGTACTTC,CASSDPGLPYEQYF
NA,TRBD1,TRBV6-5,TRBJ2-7,TGTGCCAGACCAGGGGGATACGAGCAGTACTTC,CARPGGYEQYF
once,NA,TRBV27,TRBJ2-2,TGTGCCAGCAGACCCTATGACAGAAACACCGGGGAGCTGTTTTTT,CASRPYDRNTGELFF
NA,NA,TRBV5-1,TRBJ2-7,TGCGCCAGCAGCTTCATGGGGAGCTCCTACGAGCAGTACTTC,CASSFMGSSYEQYF
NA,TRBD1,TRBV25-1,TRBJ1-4,TGTGCCAGCAGCCCGGGACAGGCTAATGAAAAACTGTTTTTT,CASSPGQANEKLFF
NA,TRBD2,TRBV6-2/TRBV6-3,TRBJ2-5,TGTGCCAGCAGTGGGCCACGGACTAGCGGGGGGGCAGAGACCCAGTACTTC,CASSGPRTSGGAETQYF
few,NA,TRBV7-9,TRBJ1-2,TGTGCCAGCAGCCGAAACGTGGGTGGGGCGCGAGTGCTCCCCACCTTC,CASSRNVGGARVLPTF
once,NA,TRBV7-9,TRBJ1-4,TGTGCCAGCAGCCACTCGCAGAAACTGTTTTTT,CASSHSQKLFF
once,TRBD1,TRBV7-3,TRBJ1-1,TGTGCCAGCAGCGACAGGGGGGGGACTGAAGCTTTCTTT,CASSDRGGTEAFF
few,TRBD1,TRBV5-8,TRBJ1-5,TGTGCCAGCAGCTTGAGACAGGGGAATCAGCCCCAGCATTTT,CASSLRQGNQPQHF
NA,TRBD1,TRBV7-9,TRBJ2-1,TGTGCCAGCATCCAAGGACAGGGGCCCCATGAGCAGTTCTTC,CASIQGQGPHEQFF
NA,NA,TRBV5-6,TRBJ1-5,TGTGCCAGCAGCTTGTCCGGGGGTGATCAGCCCCAGCATTTT,CASSLSGGDQPQHF
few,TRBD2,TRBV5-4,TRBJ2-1,TGTGCCAGCAGCCCGGGACTAGCAAACAATGAGCAGTTCTTC,CASSPGLANNEQFF
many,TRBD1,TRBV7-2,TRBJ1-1,TGTGCCAGCAGCTTACTAGGGACAGGGAACACTGAAGCTTTCTTT,CASSLLGTGNTEAFF
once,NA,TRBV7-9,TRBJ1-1,TGTGCCAGCAGCTTAGATACGGGCACTGAAGCTTTCTTT,CASSLDTGTEAFF
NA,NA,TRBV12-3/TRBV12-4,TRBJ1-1,TGTGCCAGCAATACCGGCCGGCAGGCGGGCGCTTTCTTT,CASNTGRQAGAFF
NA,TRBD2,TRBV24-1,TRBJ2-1,TGTGCCACCAGTGGCCCACTAGCGGGAGGGCCTAGTGAGCAGTTCTTC,CATSGPLAGGPSEQFF
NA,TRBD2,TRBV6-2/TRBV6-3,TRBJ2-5,TGTGCCAGCAGTTACACGGCACTAGCGGGGGGGCGAGGGGAGACCCAGTACTTC,CASSYTALAGGRGETQYF
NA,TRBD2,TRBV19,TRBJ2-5,TGTGCCAGTAGTCAGGGACTAGCGGGAGTTGGGCAAGAGACCCAGTACTTC,CASSQGLAGVGQETQYF
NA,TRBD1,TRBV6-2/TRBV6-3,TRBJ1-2,TGTGCCAGCAGCTTCCGACAGGGTTGGGGCTACACCTTC,CASSFRQGWGYTF
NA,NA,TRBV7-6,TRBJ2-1,TGTGCCAGCAGCTTAGGGCAAAACAATGAGCAGTTCTTC,CASSLGQNNEQFF
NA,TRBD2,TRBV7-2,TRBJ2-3,TGTGCCAGCAGCCTCGCCGCGGGAGGGACAGATACGCAGTATTTT,CASSLAAGGTDTQYF
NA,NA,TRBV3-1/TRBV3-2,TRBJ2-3,TGTGCCAGCAGCCTACGGCGGCACCTTTACACAGATACGCAGTATTTT,CASSLRRHLYTDTQYF
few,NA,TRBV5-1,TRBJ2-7,TGCGCCAGCAGCCGGACGGTCTCCTACGAGCAGTACTTC,CASSRTVSYEQYF
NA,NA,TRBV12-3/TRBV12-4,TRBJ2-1,TGTGCCAGCAAACCCGCTGGGTACAATGAGCAGTTCTTC,CASKPAGYNEQFF